These 23 T cell receptor beta chains were all obtained from the same sample, sequenced in a study of blood T cell repertoires in COVID-19. Libraries were prepared by immunoSEQ multiplex PCR; TCRdb keeps only in-frame clonotypes and omits some of them. The sample holds over 200,000 clones; roughly 86% are singletons and the top ten take 0.8%. Sample: peripheral blood. The receptors come from a woman aged 30 to 39 with acute or convalescent COVID-19.

The V call is TRBV7-6, the J call TRBJ2-3; TRBD2 is a possible D gene (6 bases). The CDR3 extends over 16 amino acids. The V end lost 1 base, the J end lost 1 base, and 12 bases lay between the germline ends. The V gene's germline CDR1 is SGHVS and CDR2 FNYEAQ. The CDR3 DNA sequence: TGTGCCAGCAGCTTAGTTGGAGGGGTTGGCACAGATACGCAGTATTTT. This translates into CASSLVGGVGTDTQYF.

The chain combines TRBV5-1 with TRBJ2-7; TRBD2 aligns across 8 bases. Per germline, CDR1 SGHRS and CDR2 YFSETQ. V was pared by 4 bases and J by 3 bases, with 15 bases of the junction left unmatched. This CDR3 region has 17 residues. Here the CDR3 DNA reads TGCGCCAGCAGCCTAAGGACTAGCTCATCGTCCCTCTACGAGCAGTACTTC. Encoded protein: CASSLRTSSSSLYEQYF.

The V and J genes are TRBV28 and TRBJ2-2; D is possibly TRBD2 (6 bases). Trimming stripped 3 bases from V and 3 bases from J, with 17 bases between. CDR3 length: 17 amino acids. Germline V lookup: CDR1 MDHEN, CDR2 SYDVKM. CDR3 protein: CASSFPGLHGHTGELFF. CDR3 in DNA: TGTGCCAGCAGTTTTCCGGGACTTCATGGGCACACCGGGGAGCTGTTTTTT.

The chain joins TRBV6-5 to TRBJ2-1; 7 nucleotides line up with TRBD2. The CDR3 has 16 amino acids. The trim removed 4 bases at V and 0 bases at J, leaving 6 bases unmatched. From germline, CDR1 is MNHEY and CDR2 SVGAGI. For the CDR3, the DNA is TGTGCCAGCAGTTCCCCCTTAGCGGGCTCCTACAATGAGCAGTTCTTC. Amino acids: CASSSPLAGSYNEQFF.

This clone was found once. This chain links TRBV2 with TRBJ2-3; 9 positions agree with TRBD1. Germline V CDR1 and CDR2: SNHLY, FYNNEI. J gave up 2 bases and V 3 bases, and 6 bases lay outside the gene matches. The CDR3 spans 16 residues. CDR3 coding DNA: TGTGCCAGCAGTGACTTGGGGGACAGGGTCACAGATACGCAGTATTTT. Translated: CASSDLGDRVTDTQYF.

The rearrangement joins TRBV19 to TRBJ2-1, with 7 positions matching TRBD1. V was pared by 9 bases and J by 2 bases, with 7 bases of the junction left unmatched. Germline lookup yields CDR1 LNHDA and CDR2 SQIVND (reference sequence). The CDR3 length is 14 residues. CDR3 bases: TGTGCCAGCGATCCGGGACAGCCCTACAATGAGCAGTTCTTC. Encoded protein: CASDPGQPYNEQFF.

There are a few counts of this clone. The rearrangement uses TRBV19 and TRBJ1-1; D may be TRBD1 (6 bases). Germline CDR1 reads LNHDA; CDR2 reads SQIVND (reference sequence). This CDR3 spans 15 amino acids. The V end lost 0 bases, the J end lost 4 bases, and 12 bases lay between the germline ends. Here the CDR3 DNA reads TGTGCCAGTAGTATAGATGGGGACACAATCACTGAAGCTTTCTTT. Its protein product is CASSIDGDTITEAFF.

V and J are TRBV18 and TRBJ2-6; 8 bases are shared with TRBD1. The germline V gene encodes CDR1 KGHSH and CDR2 LQKENI. This CDR3 has 19 amino acids. Trimming removed 3 bases from V and 5 bases from J; junction bases left unmatched: 15. CDR3 DNA sequence: TGTGCCAGCTCACCTTTGGCGACAGGGGCTAGGGTCTGGGCCAACGTCCTGACTTTC. It specifies CASSPLATGARVWANVLTF.

The chain recombines TRBV5-6 with TRBJ1-1; 8 nucleotides line up with TRBD1. The germline V gene encodes CDR1 SGHDT and CDR2 YYEEEE. V trimming: 4 bases; J trimming: 3 bases; junction bases outside the gene matches: 2. This CDR3 is built from 13 residues. CDR3 coding DNA: TGTGCCAGCAGCCGGACAGGGCACACTGAAGCTTTCTTT. This gives the protein CASSRTGHTEAFF.

The gene calls are TRBV5-1 and TRBJ2-3, with 12 bases that match TRBD2. The ends lost 4 bases at V and 2 bases at J; junction bases unmatched: 5. Looked up from germline, CDR1 is SGHRS and CDR2 is YFSETQ. CDR3 length: 16 amino acids. The CDR3 sequence is CASSLGLAGITDTQYF. Written as DNA, the CDR3 is TGCGCCAGCAGCCTAGGACTAGCGGGAATCACAGATACGCAGTATTTT.

V is TRBV27 and J is TRBJ2-7; D is unresolved. CDR1 and CDR2 from the germline V gene are MNHEY and SMNVEV (reference sequence). The CDR3 has 13 amino acids. V was clipped by 3 bases and J by 0 bases, with 6 bases between them. This CDR3 reads CASSLSPSYEQYF. CDR3 nucleotide sequence: TGTGCCAGCAGTTTGTCTCCCTCCTACGAGCAGTACTTC.

V gene TRBV14 combines with J gene TRBJ1-2, with a weak D call TRBD1 (6 bases). The ends were cut back, 1 base at V and 2 bases at J, with 14 bases in the middle. Per germline, CDR1 SGHDN and CDR2 FVKESK. The CDR3 consists of 16 residues. CDR3 bases: TGTGCCAGCAGCCAAGCGGCGGCAGGGGAGAACTATGGCTACACCTTC. Translation gives CASSQAAAGENYGYTF.

The chain combines TRBV5-4 with TRBJ2-7; tentative D call: TRBD2 (6 bases). The CDR3 has 13 residues. Germline-derived CDR1 and CDR2 are SGHNT and YYREEE (reference sequence). With 4 bases removed from V and 0 bases from J, the gap between germline ends came to 8 bases. CDR3 DNA: TGTGCCAGCAGCCCGACTAGCTCCTACGAGCAGTACTTC. Translating it yields CASSPTSSYEQYF. The variable domain in full, with the rest retrieved from reference TRBV5-4 and TRBJ2-7, is ETGVTQSPTHLIKTRGQQVTLRCSSQSGHNTVSWYQQALGQGPQFIFQYYREEENGRGNFPPRFSGLQFPNYSSELNVNALELDDSALYLCASSPTSSYEQYFGPGTRLTVT.

The table lists this clone with a count of one. The rearrangement uses TRBV5-1 and TRBJ2-7, with 10 bases lining up with TRBD2. V trimming: 0 bases; J trimming: 5 bases; junction bases outside the gene matches: 2. This CDR3 comprises 14 residues. Per the germline V gene, CDR1 is SGHRS and CDR2 is YFSETQ. The CDR3 reads CASSLVSGRNEQYF. The CDR3 region has the DNA TGCGCCAGCAGCTTGGTTAGCGGGAGGAACGAGCAGTACTTC.

The rearrangement joins TRBV29-1 to TRBJ1-3; D is undetermined. The CDR3 length is 13 residues. Trimming stripped 6 bases from V and 0 bases from J, with 9 bases between. The germline gives CDR1 SQVTM, CDR2 ANQGSEA. The CDR3 loop reads CSVTKSSGNTIYF. The CDR3 coding sequence is TGCAGCGTCACCAAGAGCTCTGGAAACACCATATATTTT.

The CDR3 coding sequence is TGTGCCAGCAGATACGGGACTAGCGGATACGAGCAGTACTTC. The encoded protein is CASRYGTSGYEQYF. The chain couples TRBV6-5 to TRBJ2-7; 11 bases agree with TRBD2. The junction had 5 bases not matched to a gene; V was cut back by 6 bases and J by 4 bases. Germline V gene data show CDR1 as MNHEY and CDR2 as SVGAGI. This CDR3 region has 14 residues.

The CDR3 nucleotides are TGCGCCAGCAGCCAAGTACTCGGCACCGGGGAGCTGTTTTTT. Its protein is CASSQVLGTGELFF. This chain uses TRBV4-3 with TRBJ2-2; D call uncertain. Germline assignment: CDR1 LGHNA and CDR2 YSLEER. The CDR3 covers 14 residues. The ends were cut back, 1 base at V and 4 bases at J, with 7 bases in the middle.

The chain is built from TRBV11-3 and TRBJ2-1, with a tentative D call TRBD2 (6 bases). Trimming cost V 1 base and J 2 bases, with 15 bases left between them. Germline lookup yields CDR1 SGHNT and CDR2 YENEEA. The CDR3 is 17 residues long. The CDR3 protein is CASSLGWSGLPYNEQFF. The CDR3 coding sequence is TGTGCCAGCAGCTTAGGATGGTCCGGACTACCCTACAATGAGCAGTTCTTC.

The chain links TRBV6-4 to TRBJ1-2; D remains unclear. V lost 5 bases and J 4 bases, leaving 11 bases between the germline ends. CDR1 is MRHNA, CDR2 SNTAGT, per germline. The CDR3 is made up of 13 amino acids. In DNA form, the CDR3 reads TGTGCCAGCAGTACGGAGGCGGGCTATGGCTACACCTTC. This encodes CASSTEAGYGYTF.

CDR3 DNA sequence: TGCAGCGTATCTAGCGGGAGTGGGGATACGCAGTATTTT. Amino acid sequence: CSVSSGSGDTQYF. The chain couples TRBV29-1 to TRBJ2-3; 10 bases fit TRBD2. The CDR3 sequence is 13 residues long. Trimming at V came to 6 bases and at J to 6 bases, leaving 6 bases not matched to a gene. Germline V CDR1 and CDR2: SQVTM, ANQGSEA.

The chain employs TRBV7-3 and TRBJ1-1, with no clear D. In germline, CDR1 is SGHTA, CDR2 FQGTGA. CDR3 length: 13 amino acids. Trimming took 3 bases from V and 4 from J, leaving 9 bases between them. In DNA form, the CDR3 reads TGTGCCAGCAGCTTCGGAGGAACCACTGAAGCTTTCTTT. It yields the protein CASSFGGTTEAFF.

This chain links TRBV5-4 with TRBJ1-6; D may be TRBD1 (5 bases). The CDR3 sequence is 14 residues long. Germline V CDR1 and CDR2: SGHNT, YYREEE (reference sequence). The V end lost 3 bases, the J end lost 4 bases, and 8 bases lay between the germline ends. CDR3 sequence (DNA): TGTGCCAGCAGCTCCGACAGATATAATTCACCCCTCCACTTT. Translation gives CASSSDRYNSPLHF.

The CDR3 DNA follows: TGCAGCGTTACAACCCCCCTAGCGGGAGTAAGCGAGACCCAGTACTTC. Translated: CSVTTPLAGVSETQYF. J is TRBJ2-5 and V is TRBV29-1; the match to TRBD2 covers 10 bases. The CDR3 is 16 residues long. Germline CDR1 is SQVTM and CDR2 is ANQGSEA. The J segment lost 5 bases and the V segment lost 5 bases, leaving 14 bases of the junction unmatched.